Shown below are 4 T cell receptor beta chains from a single sample sequenced in a study of cytomegalovirus exposure and HLA in healthy donors. Amplification used 60 Vbeta primers and 13 Jbeta primers. The table came from immunoSEQ multiplex PCR; TCRdb's copy has only in-frame clones and leaves some out. The sample shows some 97,000 clones, approximately 81% of them seen only once. Sequencing was done on a sample of PBMCs. The source of these receptors is a male donor in good health and CMV-seropositive.

The V and J genes are TRBV7-8 and TRBJ1-1, with D unclear. Germline V gene lookup returns CDR1 SGHVS and CDR2 FQNEAQ. The length of the CDR3 is 12 residues. Trimming cost V 1 base and J 9 bases, with 9 bases left between them. This CDR3 reads CASSLGEAQAFF. CDR3 coding DNA: TGTGCCAGCAGCTTAGGGGAGGCTCAAGCTTTCTTT.

The rearrangement uses TRBV6-6 and TRBJ1-4; TRBD1 aligns across 10 bases. Germline trimming cut 7 bases from V and 5 bases from J; bases unmatched to any gene: 1. The CDR3 is made up of 13 amino acids. In germline, CDR1 is MNHNY, CDR2 SVGAGI (reference sequence). CDR3 amino acids: CASMGQGNEKLFF. CDR3 nucleotides: TGTGCCAGCATGGGACAGGGGAATGAAAAACTGTTTTTT.

This chain links TRBV7-9 with TRBJ1-2; 7 bases agree with TRBD1. This CDR3 region has 13 residues. Trimming removed 4 bases from V and 9 bases from J; junction bases left unmatched: 8. Germline CDR1 is SEHNR and CDR2 is FQNEAQ (reference sequence). As DNA, the CDR3 is TGTGCCAGCAGCTATAGACAGGGCCTGAGCTACACCTTC. Translating gives CASSYRQGLSYTF.

The V call is TRBV29-1, the J call TRBJ2-3; 9 nucleotides match TRBD2. V dropped 1 base and J dropped 4; count of bases not matched to a gene: 6. Germline V gene data show CDR1 as SQVTM and CDR2 as ANQGSEA. This CDR3 has 15 residues. CDR3 coding DNA: TGCAGCGTTGAAGGTCTAGCGGGGTCACCAGATACGCAGTATTTT. It yields the protein CSVEGLAGSPDTQYF.